This is a list of T cell receptor beta chains from one sample in a study of control samples from healthy donors and cancer patients. Assay used: immunoSEQ multiplex PCR; TCRdb lists only in-frame clones, some missing. Among about 100,000 clones listed, roughly 90% were seen once. The sequenced material came from blood. The receptors come from a woman aged 45-59 years in good health. Both conserved end residues are part of each CDR3. Clone size is shown for a subset of rows, as once, few, many or a class of expanded clone.

v_call,clone_size,j_call,cdr3_aa
TRBV4-1,NA,TRBJ1-2,CASSLRTGENYGYTF
TRBV11-3,NA,TRBJ2-5,CASSSGAGGETQYF
TRBV14,NA,TRBJ2-6,CASSQQGSPGANVLTF
TRBV29-1,NA,TRBJ1-3,CSAMGSGNTIYF
TRBV7-2,NA,TRBJ1-6,CASSLVRVRNSPLHF
TRBV18,NA,TRBJ2-1,CASSPRTSGGAASYNEQFF
TRBV7-8,NA,TRBJ1-6,CASSLIGSPLHF
TRBV23-1,NA,TRBJ1-2,CASRLFGVRVKGYTF
TRBV19,NA,TRBJ1-5,CARTSCAPQHF
TRBV7-8,NA,TRBJ2-3,CASSFEGWTDTQYF
TRBV7-8,NA,TRBJ2-1,CASSLAGRGQYGSYNEQFF
TRBV30,NA,TRBJ1-2,CAWGLLSRQGYTF
TRBV9,NA,TRBJ2-1,CASSVLSRLAGENEQFF
TRBV7-6,NA,TRBJ2-1,CASSLGQGSNEQFF
TRBV6-5,NA,TRBJ1-2,CASSPVGVGGYTF
TRBV13,NA,TRBJ2-1,CASSLVGDSYNEQFF
TRBV3-1/TRBV3-2,NA,TRBJ2-1,CASSRDPSSYNEQFF
TRBV18,few,TRBJ2-1,CASSPQASPYNEQFF
TRBV6-2/TRBV6-3,NA,TRBJ2-3,CASSYRSLGPSSRADTQYF
TRBV18,NA,TRBJ1-2,CASSPPNKGRTNSPRGYTF
TRBV9,NA,TRBJ2-7,CASSPLAGKQYF
TRBV30,NA,TRBJ2-1,CAWSGARGGSGTWYNEQFF
TRBV6-1,NA,TRBJ2-1,CASSEGLEAGRLHNLQFF
TRBV7-2,NA,TRBJ1-5,CASSPQVSNQPQHF
TRBV6-2/TRBV6-3,NA,TRBJ2-3,CASSLPSRGTSLEEGTDTQYF
TRBV9,NA,TRBJ1-4,CASSVGGRGRNEKLFF
TRBV5-6,NA,TRBJ1-2,CASSLSRDGYTF
TRBV4-1,NA,TRBJ2-3,CASSPMTSGRAGTQYF
TRBV3-1/TRBV3-2,NA,TRBJ2-3,CASSQGPGSDTQYF
TRBV7-9,NA,TRBJ1-1,CASSERQGGKNTEAFF
TRBV7-3,NA,TRBJ1-6,CASSSDSLRGSPLHF
TRBV4-2,NA,TRBJ2-7,CASSQGGDEQYF
TRBV6-6,once,TRBJ1-6,CASSRYSRGQGNSPLHF
TRBV24-1,NA,TRBJ2-1,CATSDFEVYNEQFF
TRBV5-8,NA,TRBJ1-5,CASSLYGVGVWNQPQHF
TRBV19,NA,TRBJ2-1,CASSIQGKSPYNEQFF
TRBV7-9,NA,TRBJ1-2,CASSRTGTYRYTF
TRBV18,NA,TRBJ2-1,CASSHKTGGPYNEQFF
TRBV5-1,NA,TRBJ2-3,CASSRDHTDTQYF
TRBV6-5,NA,TRBJ2-7,CASSYSESYEQYF
TRBV7-9,NA,TRBJ2-3,CASSLADPGANTDTQYF
TRBV5-1,NA,TRBJ2-3,CASSRNAGNPSDTQYF
TRBV19,NA,TRBJ2-3,CASSIVFTGGPDTQYF
TRBV5-1,NA,TRBJ2-1,CASGERGAPYNEQFF
TRBV7-7,NA,TRBJ2-2,CASSSAAGAGTGELFF
TRBV5-1,NA,TRBJ2-3,CASRGLAGGSTDTQYF
TRBV3-1/TRBV3-2,once,TRBJ1-6,CASSPGWIGPLHF
TRBV19,NA,TRBJ2-3,CASGRQQYF
TRBV7-7,NA,TRBJ2-5,CASSLGLAWGETQYF
TRBV4-3,NA,TRBJ1-2,CASSQDRGGKGNYGYTF
TRBV5-1,NA,TRBJ1-3,CASSASQGAGGNTIYF
TRBV6-5,NA,TRBJ2-4,CASSYSNFPTSNIQYF
TRBV27,NA,TRBJ2-6,CASSPALSGANVLTF